This T cell receptor beta chain was recorded in a study of T cell responses to AZD1222 COVID-19 vaccine. On the study more broadly: Second doses at about 4 or about 12 weeks were pooled.

Some clones are missing from TCRdb's copy, which holds only in-frame ones; the method was immunoSEQ multiplex PCR. The table has 110,000 to 150,000 clones, roughly 91% seen once. Per the germline V gene, CDR1 is SNHLY and CDR2 is FYNNEI. Trimming removed 3 bases from V and 1 base from J, with 12 bases in between. This CDR3 region has 16 residues. The sequencing used peripheral blood, collected on day 0 of AZD1222 vaccination. V gene TRBV2 combines with J gene TRBJ2-2; no clear D. The receptor comes from an adult in good health. The CDR3: CASSEFGLQNTGELFF. The CDR3 DNA reads as TGTGCCAGCAGTGAGTTTGGTCTTCAGAACACCGGGGAGCTGTTTTTT.